The 22 T cell receptor beta chains below all came from one sample that was sequenced in a study of cytomegalovirus exposure and HLA in healthy donors. PCR was performed using 60 Vbeta and 13 Jbeta primers. Here immunoSEQ multiplex PCR was the method, and the copy in TCRdb shows in-frame clones only, minus some. The sample holds approximately 150,000 clones, around 75% seen once. Input material: PBMCs. The source of these receptors is a man between 60 and 75 years old in good health and CMV-seronegative.

This chain links TRBV6-5 with TRBJ1-4; 10 bases match TRBD1. Germline assignment: CDR1 MNHEY and CDR2 SVGAGI. The trim removed 6 bases at V and 6 bases at J, leaving 4 bases unmatched. The CDR3 length is 14 residues. CDR3 bases: TGTGCCAGCAGCTCCGGGACAGGGGATGAAAAACTGTTTTTT. This sequence encodes CASSSGTGDEKLFF.

As concerns this clone: Distinct nucleotide sequences in the sample also encode this CDR3. The chain has TRBV5-1 and TRBJ1-1, with 9 bases aligning to TRBD1. This CDR3 contains 15 residues. Germline V gives CDR1 SGHRS, CDR2 YFSETQ. The J segment lost 2 bases and the V segment lost 3 bases, leaving 5 bases of the junction unmatched. The CDR3 bases are TGCGCCAGCAGCTGGACAGGGGCCATAAACACTGAAGCTTTCTTT. This translates into CASSWTGAINTEAFF.

The J gene is TRBJ1-1, the V gene TRBV28, with D uncertain. There are 14 residues in the CDR3. Germline assignment: CDR1 MDHEN and CDR2 SYDVKM. V gave up 3 bases and J gave up 1 base, with 9 bases separating them. The CDR3 DNA follows: TGTGCCAGCAGTTTCGACCGAGGGAACACTGAAGCTTTCTTT. Amino acids: CASSFDRGNTEAFF.

The chain is built from TRBV14 and TRBJ1-5, with TRBD1 identical over 9 bases. The CDR3 consists of 15 residues. V dropped 4 bases and J dropped 5; count of bases not matched to a gene: 6. Germline V gene lookup returns CDR1 SGHDN and CDR2 FVKESK. CDR3 protein: CASSPGGQGYQPQHF. DNA of the CDR3: TGTGCCAGCAGCCCAGGGGGACAGGGCTATCAGCCCCAGCATTTT.

This rearrangement joins TRBV11-3 to TRBJ1-1, with 7 positions matching TRBD1. Germline assignment: CDR1 SGHNT and CDR2 YENEEA. Unmatched junction bases numbered 10, after V lost 5 bases and J lost 10 bases. CDR3 length: 13 residues. CDR3 nucleotide sequence: TGTGCCAGCAGCAGACAGGGAATGGGGGGAGCTTTCTTT. Its protein is CASSRQGMGGAFF.

V usage is TRBV27 and J usage is TRBJ1-5; no clear D. Between the trimmed V and J ends, which lost 2 bases and 3 bases, there was a span of 5 bases. Per germline, CDR1 MNHEY and CDR2 SMNVEV (reference sequence). The CDR3 loop spans 13 amino acids. CDR3 protein: CASSLSLNQPQHF. CDR3 in DNA: TGTGCCAGCAGTTTAAGCCTCAATCAGCCCCAGCATTTT.

The V call is TRBV7-6, the J call TRBJ2-1; TRBD2 agrees at 14 bases. This CDR3 is 18 amino acids long. The V gene end was trimmed by 3 bases and the J gene end by 7 bases; junction bases not matched to a gene: 11. The germline V gene encodes CDR1 SGHVS and CDR2 FNYEAQ. CDR3 nucleotide sequence: TGTGCCAGCAGCTTTGGCCCCGGGACTAGCGGGAGCAAGAATGAGCAGTTCTTC. This gives the protein CASSFGPGTSGSKNEQFF.

V is TRBV9 and J is TRBJ2-5; TRBD1 aligns across 8 bases. The ends lost 2 bases at V and 4 bases at J; junction bases unmatched: 4. From germline, CDR1 is SGDLS and CDR2 YYNGEE. This CDR3 spans 14 amino acids. The CDR3, as DNA: TGTGCCAGCAGCGTTACAGGGGGTCGAGAGACCCAGTACTTC. As protein: CASSVTGGRETQYF.

CDR3 nucleotides: TGTGCCAGCAGCTTAGTGGGCAGGGCTAACGGGCAGTACTTC. This codes for CASSLVGRANGQYF. The chain joins TRBV7-8 to TRBJ2-7, with a possible D match to TRBD1 (5 bases). With 1 base removed from V and 9 bases from J, the gap between germline ends came to 16 bases. Germline V gene data show CDR1 as SGHVS and CDR2 as FQNEAQ. CDR3 length equals 14 residues.

There are a few counts of this clone. This chain joins TRBV5-1 and TRBJ2-2, with a possible D match to TRBD2 (6 bases). This CDR3 has 15 amino acids. Germline lookup yields CDR1 SGHRS and CDR2 YFSETQ. Trimming stripped 6 bases from V and 3 bases from J, with 15 bases between. The CDR3 DNA is TGCGCCAGCAAGGTAGGGGCGGGATACACCGGGGAGCTGTTTTTT. As protein: CASKVGAGYTGELFF. Using reference TRBV5-1 and TRBJ2-2 for the parts outside the CDR3, the full variable domain is KAGVTQTPRYLIKTRGQQVTLSCSPISGHRSVSWYQQTPGQGLQFLFEYFSETQRNKGNFPGRFSGRQFSNSRSEMNVSTLELGDSALYLCASKVGAGYTGELFFGEGSRLTVL.

The chain recombines TRBV7-6 with TRBJ2-5; D may be TRBD2 (5 bases). The CDR3 covers 13 residues. Trimming stripped 8 bases from V and 4 bases from J, with 14 bases between. Germline lookup yields CDR1 SGHVS and CDR2 FNYEAQ. As DNA, the CDR3 is TGTGCCAGCTCACGGGATCCCCTAGAGACCCAGTACTTC. Translating gives CASSRDPLETQYF.

This rearrangement joins TRBV19 to TRBJ1-1; 7 positions agree with TRBD1. The germline V gene encodes CDR1 LNHDA and CDR2 SQIVND (reference sequence). CDR3 size: 11 residues. The V gene end was trimmed by 7 bases and the J gene end by 8 bases; junction bases not matched to a gene: 4. The chain's CDR3 is CASMEDREAFF. CDR3 coding DNA: TGTGCCAGTATGGAGGACAGGGAAGCTTTCTTT.

This chain connects TRBV10-1 to TRBJ2-1; 7 bases are shared with TRBD2. Germline V gene lookup returns CDR1 WNHNN and CDR2 SYGVQD (reference sequence). The CDR3 sequence is 14 residues long. After removal of 0 bases from V and 10 bases from J, the junction contained 6 bases not matched to a gene. This CDR3 is CASSESKRGGEQFF. The CDR3 nucleotides are TGCGCCAGCAGTGAGTCAAAGAGGGGAGGGGAGCAGTTCTTC.

V gene TRBV5-4 combines with J gene TRBJ2-5; 9 bases map to TRBD1. Trimming at V came to 4 bases and at J to 1 base, leaving 2 bases not matched to a gene. This CDR3 has 14 amino acids. Germline V gene lookup returns CDR1 SGHNT and CDR2 YYREEE (reference sequence). The CDR3 loop is CASSRTGAQETQYF. Here the CDR3 DNA reads TGTGCCAGCAGCCGGACAGGGGCCCAAGAGACCCAGTACTTC.

This chain joins TRBV29-1 and TRBJ2-7, with a weak D call TRBD2 (5 bases). Germline CDR1 is SQVTM and CDR2 is ANQGSEA. V lost 1 base, J lost 5 bases, and 12 bases lay in between. The CDR3 length is 13 residues. The CDR3 region has the DNA TGCAGCGTTGAAGTTTTACGAGGGAACGAGCAGTACTTC. Its translation: CSVEVLRGNEQYF.

This clone was counted a few times. The chain uses TRBV5-6 and TRBJ1-4, with D unclear. V lost 2 bases to trimming and J lost 10 bases, with 18 bases between them. The CDR3 covers 15 residues. Germline V lookup: CDR1 SGHDT, CDR2 YYEEEE. The CDR3 spells CASSLVVPGGSKLFF. CDR3 nucleotide sequence: TGTGCCAGCAGCTTAGTTGTGCCTGGCGGCTCAAAACTGTTTTTT.

This clone was seen only a few times. The CDR3 DNA reads TGTGCCAGCAGCTTAAGGACACTGGGGGCAGGGGGCACCGGGGAGCTGTTTTTT. This codes for CASSLRTLGAGGTGELFF. This sequence joins TRBV11-2 and TRBJ2-2, with 7 bases matching TRBD1. V shed 2 bases and J 4 bases; nucleotides not matched to a gene: 13. Germline lookup yields CDR1 SGHAT and CDR2 FQNNGV. The CDR3 is 18 residues long.

The genes are TRBV7-2 and TRBJ2-5, with D tentatively TRBD2 (6 bases). Trimming removed 3 bases from V and 5 bases from J, with 19 bases in between. The CDR3 contains 16 residues. CDR1 is SGHTA and CDR2 is FQGNSA in the germline V gene. DNA for the CDR3: TGTGCCAGCAGCTTTGAAGGCCCGGAGGGCCCGGAGACCCAGTACTTC. Translation: CASSFEGPEGPETQYF.

V is TRBV27 and J is TRBJ2-3; the D gene is possibly TRBD2 (6 bases). The CDR3 sequence is 16 residues long. Germline values: CDR1 MNHEY, CDR2 SMNVEV (reference sequence). V was clipped by 7 bases and J by 7 bases, with 24 bases between them. CDR3 bases: TGTGCCAGCACCTCGAGGGGTTTTAGCGGTCCATATACGCAGTATTTT. Its protein is CASTSRGFSGPYTQYF.

The genes are TRBV7-8 and TRBJ2-1; weak D call: TRBD2 (5 bases). The V gene's germline CDR1 is SGHVS and CDR2 FQNEAQ. The CDR3 sequence is 15 residues long. Between the trimmed V and J ends, which lost 0 bases and 4 bases, there was a span of 10 bases. The DNA of the CDR3 is TGTGCCAGCAGCTTAGCGTTACGGACTTACAATGAGCAGTTCTTC. Translating it yields CASSLALRTYNEQFF.

This clone was detected only once. This chain uses TRBV29-1 with TRBJ2-7; the match to TRBD2 covers 12 bases. The CDR3 runs to 13 residues. J lost 3 bases, V lost 6 bases, and 3 bases had no gene match. CDR1 and CDR2 (germline): SQVTM, ANQGSEA. DNA for the CDR3: TGCAGCGTCTCTAGCGGGAGGGACTACGAGCAGTACTTC. Its translation: CSVSSGRDYEQYF.

The chain uses TRBV5-6 and TRBJ1-4; D ambiguous. V lost 4 bases and J 12 bases, leaving 19 bases between the germline ends. Germline-derived CDR1 and CDR2 are SGHDT and YYEEEE. The CDR3 has 14 amino acids. For the CDR3, the DNA is TGTGCCAGCAGCGCCGATGGCAGATCCTCTGAACTGTTTTTT. Translation: CASSADGRSSELFF.